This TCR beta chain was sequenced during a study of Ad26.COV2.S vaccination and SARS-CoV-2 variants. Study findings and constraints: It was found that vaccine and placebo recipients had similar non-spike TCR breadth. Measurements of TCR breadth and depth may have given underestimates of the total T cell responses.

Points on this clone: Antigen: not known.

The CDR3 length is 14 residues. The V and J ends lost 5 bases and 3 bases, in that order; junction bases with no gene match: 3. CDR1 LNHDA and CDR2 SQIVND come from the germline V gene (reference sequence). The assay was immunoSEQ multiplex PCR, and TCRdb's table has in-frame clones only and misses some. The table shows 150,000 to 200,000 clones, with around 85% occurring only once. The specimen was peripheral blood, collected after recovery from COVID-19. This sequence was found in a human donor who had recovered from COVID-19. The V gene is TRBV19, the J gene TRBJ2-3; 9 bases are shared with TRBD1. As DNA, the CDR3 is TGTGCCAGTAGTCCCGGGACAGGGACAGATACGCAGTATTTT. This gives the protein CASSPGTGTDTQYF.